The 13 T cell receptor beta chains below come from one sample, sequenced in a study of T-cell memory formation after mild COVID-19. TCRdb itself ran the 5' RACE reads through MiXCR, one entry per CDR3 protein. The sample lists approximately 98,000 distinct CDR3 sequences, over 15% occurring once. The sequencing input was PBMCs or a T cell subset sorted from them (not recorded which). Every receptor here comes from a young man who had mild COVID-19 (a few samples of this study predate the infection). Cell type and time point are not known.

J is TRBJ1-3 and V is TRBV18, with a possible D match to TRBD1 (5 bases). Germline V gene data show CDR1 as KGHSH and CDR2 as LQKENI. V gave up 3 bases and J gave up 0 bases, with 9 bases separating them. The CDR3 extends over 15 amino acids. The CDR3 DNA sequence: TGTGCCAGCTCACCGACAGTTACCTCTGGAAACACCATATATTTT. Translated: CASSPTVTSGNTIYF.

V gene TRBV7-2 combines with J gene TRBJ1-1, with TRBD1 as a possible D gene (5 bases). The V end was cut by 5 bases, the J end by 1 base, with 8 bases between. The CDR3 runs 13 residues. Germline assignment: CDR1 SGHTA and CDR2 FQGNSA. The CDR3 nucleotides are TGTGCCAGCAGCGCCGGACAGAACACTGAAGCTTTCTTT. This translates into CASSAGQNTEAFF.

Only a few counts were recorded for this clonotype. V gene TRBV5-1 combines with J gene TRBJ1-4; D gene ambiguous. Trimming removed 4 bases from V and 12 bases from J, with 16 bases in between. Germline-derived CDR1 and CDR2 are SGHRS and YFSETQ. The CDR3 is 13 residues long. Written as DNA, the CDR3 is TGCGCCAGCAGCGTGGGCTCCGGACGTGAACTGTTTTTT. This encodes CASSVGSGRELFF.

In its sample, this clonotype was seen a few times. CDR3 in amino acids: CASSERGSAYEQYF. The CDR3, as DNA: TGTGCCAGCAGTGAACGGGGGTCGGCCTACGAGCAGTACTTC. The chain uses TRBV6-1 and TRBJ2-7, with D maybe TRBD2 (6 bases). The CDR3 has 14 amino acids. Germline CDR1 is MNHNS and CDR2 is SASEGT. V dropped 2 bases and J dropped 2 bases, with 10 bases sitting between them.

This clonotype was found a few times. The chain is built from TRBV5-4 and TRBJ1-4, with 9 bases identical to TRBD1. This CDR3 spans 17 amino acids. V shed 5 bases, J shed 7 bases, and the junction held 15 bases outside the gene matches. Germline loops: CDR1 SGHNT, CDR2 YYREEE (reference sequence). This chain's CDR3 is CASSRGGQQGASEKLFF. CDR3 in DNA: TGTGCCAGCAGTCGAGGGGGACAACAGGGGGCAAGTGAAAAACTGTTTTTT.

This clonotype was recorded a few times. The chain employs TRBV7-2 and TRBJ2-7; 9 bases align to TRBD1. The CDR3 consists of 14 residues. The ends lost 5 bases at V and 2 bases at J; junction bases unmatched: 4. Germline V gene data show CDR1 as SGHTA and CDR2 as FQGNSA. The CDR3 DNA sequence: TGTGCCAGCAGCCCCGGGACAGGGACCTACGAGCAGTACTTC. It specifies CASSPGTGTYEQYF.

There are many counts of this clonotype. V and J are TRBV7-2 and TRBJ2-3, with D hard to call. The CDR3 covers 14 residues. Germline V gene lookup returns CDR1 SGHTA and CDR2 FQGNSA. The V and J ends lost 3 bases and 2 bases respectively, with 9 bases between them. The CDR3 DNA is TGTGCCAGCAGCTTTGGACCACTCACAGATACGCAGTATTTT. Translating gives CASSFGPLTDTQYF.

V and J are TRBV24-1 and TRBJ2-3; no definite D call. With 7 bases removed from V and 3 bases from J, the gap between germline ends came to 4 bases. The germline CDR1 and CDR2 sequences are KGHDR and SFDVKD. CDR3 length equals 11 residues. CDR3 sequence reads: CATRDTDTQYF. The CDR3 nucleotides are TGTGCCACCAGGGATACAGATACGCAGTATTTT.

This clonotype was picked up a small number of times. The J gene is TRBJ1-3, the V gene TRBV7-2, with no clear D. The CDR3 runs to 13 residues. Germline V gene lookup returns CDR1 SGHTA and CDR2 FQGNSA. The ends were cut back, 5 bases at V and 0 bases at J, with 5 bases in the middle. CDR3 sequence: CASSLYSGNTIYF. CDR3 DNA sequence: TGTGCCAGCAGCCTGTACTCTGGAAACACCATATATTTT.

V and J are TRBV27 and TRBJ2-7; D is undetermined. Germline assignment: CDR1 MNHEY and CDR2 SMNVEV (reference sequence). The CDR3 contains 14 residues. Between the trimmed V and J ends, which lost 2 bases and 0 bases, there was a span of 8 bases. The DNA for the CDR3 is TGTGCCAGCAGTTTAATATGGGGCTCCTACGAGCAGTACTTC. Protein sequence: CASSLIWGSYEQYF.

The chain recombines TRBV24-1 with TRBJ2-1; TRBD1 matches at 7 bases. V trimming: 2 bases; J trimming: 10 bases; junction bases outside the gene matches: 4. Germline values: CDR1 KGHDR, CDR2 SFDVKD. This CDR3 spans 13 amino acids. The DNA for the CDR3 is TGTGCCACCAGTGATTCGGACAGGTGGGAGCAGTTCTTC. It yields the protein CATSDSDRWEQFF.

This clonotype was detected only a few times. The chain employs TRBV20-1 and TRBJ1-5, with TRBD1 matching over 8 bases. Germline V lookup: CDR1 DFQATT, CDR2 SNEGSKA (reference sequence). The length of the CDR3 is 12 residues. The ends lost 8 bases at V and 4 bases at J; junction bases unmatched: 4. CDR3 sequence: CSYQGANQPQHF. CDR3 nucleotide sequence: TGCAGTTACCAGGGGGCAAATCAGCCCCAGCATTTT.

This clonotype has a count of ten or more. V is TRBV5-1 and J is TRBJ1-6; TRBD1 aligns across 11 bases. V lost 4 bases and J lost 10; bases outside the gene matches: 7. Germline V gene sequence: CDR1 SGHRS, CDR2 YFSETQ. The CDR3 runs 15 residues. The CDR3 here is CASSPGQGAESPLHF. As DNA, the CDR3 is TGCGCCAGCAGCCCAGGACAGGGGGCAGAGTCACCCCTCCACTTT.